These 24 T cell receptor beta chains originate from one sample sequenced in a study of cytomegalovirus exposure and HLA in healthy donors (dated by TCRdb to between 2016 and 2019). The library was produced with the immunoSEQ multiplex PCR assay. The multiplex PCR relied on a mix of 60 forward primers for TCR Vbeta segments and 13 reverse primers for TCR Jbeta segments. The clones in this table, taken by TCRdb from immuneACCESS, are in-frame only. Not every clone is retained; where verified, under half of the shortfall comes from an unresolved V gene, and the cause of the rest is unknown. The sample table shows more than 70,000 clones, and over 70% are seen once. Jointly, the top ten make up roughly 2% of the sample. Source material: PBMCs. The source is a boy younger than 18 in good health and CMV-seronegative.

V gene TRBV29-1 combines with J gene TRBJ1-2, with D uncertain. Trimming cost V 3 bases and J 4 bases, with 15 bases left between them. Germline assignment: CDR1 SQVTM and CDR2 ANQGSEA. The CDR3 length is 14 residues. CDR3 region: CSVDLRNGGYGYTF. As DNA, the CDR3 is TGCAGCGTTGACCTTCGCAATGGCGGCTATGGCTACACCTTC.

The chain joins TRBV9 to TRBJ1-1; D not certain. Trimming took 4 bases from V and 3 from J, leaving 7 bases between them. Germline V gene sequence: CDR1 SGDLS, CDR2 YYNGEE. This CDR3 contains 12 residues. DNA of the CDR3: TGTGCCAGCAGCCGACTCGACACTGAAGCTTTCTTT. Translating gives CASSRLDTEAFF. The full variable domain, its missing parts supplied by reference TRBV9 and TRBJ1-1, is DSGVTQTPKHLITATGQRVTLRCSPRSGDLSVYWYQQSLDQGLQFLIQYYNGEERAKGNILERFSAQQFPDLHSELNLSSLELGDSALYFCASSRLDTEAFFGQGTRLTVV.

The chain has TRBV9 and TRBJ2-7; TRBD2 matches 7 bases. The CDR3 is 15 residues long. From germline, CDR1 is SGDLS and CDR2 YYNGEE. Trimming took 0 bases from V and 0 from J; bases not matched to a gene: 3. CDR3 sequence reads: CASSVASGLSYEQYF. The DNA of the CDR3 is TGTGCCAGCAGCGTAGCTAGCGGACTCTCCTACGAGCAGTACTTC.

CDR3 in amino acids: CASSQDRSSGTETQYF. As DNA, the CDR3 is TGTGCCAGCAGCCAAGATCGGAGTAGCGGGACGGAGACCCAGTACTTC. This chain uses TRBV4-2 with TRBJ2-5, with 8 bases matching TRBD2. CDR1 is LGHNA and CDR2 is YNFKEQ in the germline V gene. V shed 0 bases and J 5 bases; nucleotides not matched to a gene: 8. The CDR3 extends over 16 amino acids.

This chain links TRBV7-2 with TRBJ2-5; 7 bases are shared with TRBD2. Germline CDR1 and CDR2: SGHTA and FQGNSA. The junction had 8 bases not matched to a gene; V was cut back by 2 bases and J by 5 bases. The CDR3 totals 15 residues. This CDR3 reads CASSLNRLADETQYF. The CDR3 DNA follows: TGTGCCAGCAGCTTAAACAGGCTAGCGGACGAGACCCAGTACTTC.

The chain links TRBV28 to TRBJ1-5; 8 positions agree with TRBD1. Looked up from germline, CDR1 is MDHEN and CDR2 is SYDVKM. Germline trimming cut 3 bases from V and 3 bases from J; bases unmatched to any gene: 7. The CDR3 consists of 16 residues. The CDR3 here is CASSLDGTGFNQPQHF. CDR3 nucleotides: TGTGCCAGCAGTTTGGACGGGACAGGTTTCAATCAGCCCCAGCATTTT. Looking up the rest from reference TRBV28 and TRBJ1-5 gives the full variable domain: DVKVTQSSRYLVKRTGEKVFLECVQDMDHENMFWYRQDPGLGLRLIYFSYDVKMKEKGDIPEGYSVSREKKERFSLILESASTNQTSMYLCASSLDGTGFNQPQHFGDGTRLSIL.

V and J are TRBV6-5 and TRBJ2-7; 10 positions match TRBD1. In germline, CDR1 is MNHEY, CDR2 SVGAGI. V was pared by 5 bases and J by 5 bases, with 6 bases of the junction left unmatched. The CDR3 spans 14 residues. The CDR3 loop is CASSMGQGRNEQYF. The CDR3 nucleotides read TGTGCCAGCAGTATGGGACAGGGGAGGAACGAGCAGTACTTC.

This clone was counted once. The V gene is TRBV28, the J gene TRBJ2-7, with TRBD1 matching over 7 bases. This CDR3 contains 13 residues. The V and J ends lost 7 bases and 3 bases, in that order; junction bases with no gene match: 6. Germline V CDR1 and CDR2: MDHEN, SYDVKM. This chain's CDR3 is CASNRDRSYEQYF. Written as DNA, the CDR3 is TGTGCCAGCAATAGGGACAGAAGCTACGAGCAGTACTTC.

This clone was seen a handful of times. The chain uses TRBV6-1 and TRBJ1-3, with D perhaps TRBD1 (6 bases). Germline-derived CDR1 and CDR2 are MNHNS and SASEGT. The germline V and J ends were trimmed by 8 bases and 4 bases, with 18 bases remaining between them. The CDR3 length is 15 residues. CDR3 nucleotides: TGTGCCAGCGGAATCATAGGGGGACGAGGAAACACCATATATTTT. It encodes CASGIIGGRGNTIYF.

The CDR3 DNA sequence: TGTGCCAGCAGCCGCGAGGACAGGGCCGATTCACCCCTCCACTTT. Its protein product is CASSREDRADSPLHF. The chain combines TRBV9 with TRBJ1-6; 8 nucleotides agree with TRBD1. This CDR3 region has 15 residues. V shed 4 bases, J shed 8 bases, and the junction held 8 bases outside the gene matches. Per germline, CDR1 SGDLS and CDR2 YYNGEE.

CDR3 DNA: TGTGCCTGGAGTGAAGGACTTATAGAAGGCTACACCTTC. Translating gives CAWSEGLIEGYTF. This chain uses TRBV30 with TRBJ1-2; unclear D gene. The CDR3 is 13 residues long. From germline, CDR1 is GTSNPN and CDR2 SVGIG (reference sequence). Deletions cut 1 base from V and 8 bases from J, with 14 bases between.

This clone occurred once. The chain combines TRBV28 with TRBJ2-7; 8 positions match TRBD1. The CDR3 runs to 14 residues. V dropped 3 bases and J dropped 3; count of bases not matched to a gene: 4. From germline, CDR1 is MDHEN and CDR2 SYDVKM. CDR3 nucleotide sequence: TGTGCCAGCAGTTTCAGGGGGCGTAGCTACGAGCAGTACTTC. Amino acids: CASSFRGRSYEQYF.

This clone came up a few times. V usage is TRBV28 and J usage is TRBJ1-5, with TRBD1 as a possible D gene (5 bases). Germline V CDR1 and CDR2: MDHEN, SYDVKM. The V gene lost 6 bases and the J gene lost 1 base, with 13 bases spanning the gap. The CDR3 has 15 amino acids. CDR3 nucleotide sequence: TGTGCCAGCAGCCTAGCCCGGGGGAGCAATCAGCCCCAGCATTTT. It yields the protein CASSLARGSNQPQHF.

This chain uses TRBV4-1 with TRBJ2-5; possible D gene TRBD2, 5 bases. V was trimmed by 0 bases and J by 4 bases, leaving 15 bases between them. From germline, CDR1 is MGHRA and CDR2 YSYEKL. The CDR3 spans 16 residues. Here the CDR3 reads CASSQDRAAPRETQYF. The CDR3, as DNA: TGCGCCAGCAGCCAAGACCGAGCGGCCCCCCGAGAGACCCAGTACTTC.

This chain joins TRBV5-4 and TRBJ2-7; 9 bases are a match to TRBD2. The length of the CDR3 is 17 residues. Germline trimming cut 0 bases from V and 3 bases from J; bases unmatched to any gene: 10. The V gene's germline CDR1 is SGHNT and CDR2 YYREEE (reference sequence). CDR3 region: CASSLGSPSGTNYEQYF. CDR3 sequence (DNA): TGTGCCAGCAGCTTGGGATCGCCTAGCGGGACTAACTACGAGCAGTACTTC.

In DNA, the CDR3 is TGTGCCAGCAGTAAAGACGGGAATCAGCCCCAGCATTTT. This translates into CASSKDGNQPQHF. This chain links TRBV14 with TRBJ1-5; the D is unclear. Germline V gene data show CDR1 as SGHDN and CDR2 as FVKESK. This CDR3 spans 13 amino acids. V was cut by 6 bases and J by 4 bases, with 10 bases left in between.

This clone was picked up a small number of times. The CDR3 coding sequence is TGTGCCAGCAGTGGCCGGACAGGGAGCTCCTACGAGCAGTACTTC. Translating gives CASSGRTGSSYEQYF. The chain uses TRBV25-1 and TRBJ2-7; 8 bases are a match to TRBD1. CDR3 size: 15 residues. After removal of 4 bases from V and 0 bases from J, the junction contained 5 bases not matched to a gene. Germline values: CDR1 MGHDK, CDR2 SYGVNS.

The chain has TRBV15 and TRBJ1-1; D is unresolved. This CDR3 is 14 amino acids long. V gave up 0 bases and J gave up 1 base, with 6 bases separating them. Germline lookup yields CDR1 LNHNV and CDR2 YYDKDF (reference sequence). CDR3 region: CATSRDSWNTEAFF. CDR3 sequence (DNA): TGTGCCACCAGCAGAGATTCGTGGAACACTGAAGCTTTCTTT.

The genes are TRBV27 and TRBJ2-1; 13 nucleotides agree with TRBD2. V was pared by 5 bases and J by 4 bases, with 2 bases of the junction left unmatched. The CDR3 loop spans 15 amino acids. Germline CDR1 reads MNHEY; CDR2 reads SMNVEV (reference sequence). The CDR3 spells CASSELAGGYNEQFF. The CDR3 DNA is TGTGCCAGCAGTGAACTAGCGGGAGGGTACAATGAGCAGTTCTTC.

The chain joins TRBV9 to TRBJ1-2; D is ambiguous. Germline CDR1 is SGDLS and CDR2 is YYNGEE. Trimming removed 3 bases at V and 4 bases at J, with 13 bases between. CDR3 length: 14 residues. The chain's CDR3 is CASSDAPGVYGYTF. The CDR3 DNA reads TGTGCCAGCAGCGATGCCCCCGGGGTCTATGGCTACACCTTC.

The rearrangement links TRBV7-6 to TRBJ1-2; D gene uncertain. There are 12 residues in the CDR3. CDR1 and CDR2 (germline): SGHVS, FNYEAQ. Deletions cut 1 base from V and 7 bases from J, with 7 bases between. CDR3 nucleotide sequence: TGTGCCAGCAGCTTAGATGCAGGTGGCTACACCTTC. It is translated as CASSLDAGGYTF.

The chain carries TRBV2 and TRBJ2-5; TRBD1 might be the D (6 bases). The germline V and J ends were trimmed by 11 bases and 5 bases, with 15 bases remaining between them. The CDR3 length is 12 residues. Germline CDR1 SNHLY, CDR2 FYNNEI. This CDR3 reads CAGWTAKETQYF. The CDR3 DNA is TGTGCCGGTTGGACAGCTAAGGAGACCCAGTACTTC. Supplemented by reference TRBV2 and TRBJ2-5, the full variable domain reads EPEVTQTPSHQVTQMGQEVILRCVPISNHLYFYWYRQILGQKVEFLVSFYNNEISEKSEIFDDQFSVERPDGSNFTLKIRSTKLEDSAMYFCAGWTAKETQYFGPGTRLLVL.

V is TRBV7-9 and J is TRBJ1-2; 9 bases align to TRBD1. The CDR3 is 17 amino acids. After removal of 4 bases from V and 11 bases from J, the junction contained 20 bases not matched to a gene. CDR1 and CDR2 (germline): SEHNR, FQNEAQ (reference sequence). DNA of the CDR3: TGTGCCAGCAGCTCTCGGCTTCCAGGACAGGGGAGGGCAAGTTACACCTTC. Translation gives CASSSRLPGQGRASYTF.

The V gene is TRBV7-2, the J gene TRBJ2-3, with 7 bases lining up with TRBD1. The germline gives CDR1 SGHTA, CDR2 FQGNSA. The CDR3 sequence is 15 residues long. V shed 5 bases and J 1 base; nucleotides not matched to a gene: 6. DNA of the CDR3: TGTGCCAGCAGCCAGGGACAGAGGGGCACAGATACGCAGTATTTT. It codes for CASSQGQRGTDTQYF.